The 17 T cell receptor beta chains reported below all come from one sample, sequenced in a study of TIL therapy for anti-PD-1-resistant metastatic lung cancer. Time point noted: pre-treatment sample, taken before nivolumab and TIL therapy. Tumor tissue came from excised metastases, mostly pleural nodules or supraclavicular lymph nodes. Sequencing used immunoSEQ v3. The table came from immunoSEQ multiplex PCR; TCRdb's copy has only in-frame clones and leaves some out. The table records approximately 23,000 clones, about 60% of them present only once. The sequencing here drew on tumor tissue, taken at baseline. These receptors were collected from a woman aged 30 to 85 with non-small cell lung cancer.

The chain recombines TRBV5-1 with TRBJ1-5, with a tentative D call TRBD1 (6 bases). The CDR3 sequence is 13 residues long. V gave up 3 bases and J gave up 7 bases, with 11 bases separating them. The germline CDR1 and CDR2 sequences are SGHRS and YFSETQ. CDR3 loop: CASSSGGGQPQHF. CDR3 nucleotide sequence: TGCGCCAGCAGCTCTGGGGGGGGCCAGCCCCAGCATTTT.

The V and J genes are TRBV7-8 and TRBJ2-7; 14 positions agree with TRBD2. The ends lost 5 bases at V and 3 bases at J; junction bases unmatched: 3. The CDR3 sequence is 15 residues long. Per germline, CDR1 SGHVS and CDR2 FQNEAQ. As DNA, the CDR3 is TGTGCCAGCAGCCGAGGGACTAGCGGGAGCTACGAGCAGTACTTC. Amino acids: CASSRGTSGSYEQYF.

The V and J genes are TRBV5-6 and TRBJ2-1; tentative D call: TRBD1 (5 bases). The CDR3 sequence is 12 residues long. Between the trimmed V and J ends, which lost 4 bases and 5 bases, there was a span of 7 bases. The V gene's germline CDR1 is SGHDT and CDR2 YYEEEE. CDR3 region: CASSLRDNEQFF. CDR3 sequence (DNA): TGTGCCAGCAGCCTCAGGGACAATGAGCAGTTCTTC.

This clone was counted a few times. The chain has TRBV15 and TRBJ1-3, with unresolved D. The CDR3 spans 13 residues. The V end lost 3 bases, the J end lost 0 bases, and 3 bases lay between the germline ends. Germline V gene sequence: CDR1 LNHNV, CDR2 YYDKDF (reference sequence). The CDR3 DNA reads TGTGCCACCAGCAGTGGCTCTGGAAACACCATATATTTT. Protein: CATSSGSGNTIYF.

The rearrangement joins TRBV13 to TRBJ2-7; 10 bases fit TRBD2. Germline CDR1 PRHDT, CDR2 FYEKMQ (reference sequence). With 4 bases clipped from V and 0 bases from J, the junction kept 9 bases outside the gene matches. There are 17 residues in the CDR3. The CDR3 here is CASSSTGLAGGSYEQYF. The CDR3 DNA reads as TGTGCCAGCAGCTCCACCGGATTAGCGGGAGGCTCCTACGAGCAGTACTTC. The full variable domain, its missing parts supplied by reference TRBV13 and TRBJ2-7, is AAGVIQSPRHLIKEKRETATLKCYPIPRHDTVYWYQQGPGQDPQFLISFYEKMQSDKGSIPDRFSAQQFSDYHSELNMSSLELGDSALYFCASSSTGLAGGSYEQYFGPGTRLTVT.

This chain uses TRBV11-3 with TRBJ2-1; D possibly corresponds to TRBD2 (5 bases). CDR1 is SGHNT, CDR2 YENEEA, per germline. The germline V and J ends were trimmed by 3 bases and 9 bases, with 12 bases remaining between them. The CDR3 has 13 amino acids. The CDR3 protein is CASSLNPRGEQFF. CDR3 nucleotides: TGTGCCAGCAGCTTGAACCCTCGGGGTGAGCAGTTCTTC.

The CDR3 protein is CASTIGGAGGPRELFF. CDR3 DNA: TGCGCCAGCACGATAGGGGGTGCGGGAGGGCCCCGGGAGCTGTTTTTT. This chain links TRBV10-2 with TRBJ2-2; the match to TRBD2 covers 9 bases. Germline V gene data show CDR1 as WSHSY and CDR2 as SAAADI. Trimming at V came to 7 bases and at J to 9 bases, leaving 15 bases not matched to a gene. The CDR3 contains 16 residues.

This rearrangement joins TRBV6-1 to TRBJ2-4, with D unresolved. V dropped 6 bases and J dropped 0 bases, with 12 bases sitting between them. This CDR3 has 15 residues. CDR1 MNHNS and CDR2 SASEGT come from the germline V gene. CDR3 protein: CASRPGPRAKNIQYF. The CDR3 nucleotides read TGTGCCAGCAGACCGGGCCCCAGAGCCAAAAACATTCAGTACTTC.

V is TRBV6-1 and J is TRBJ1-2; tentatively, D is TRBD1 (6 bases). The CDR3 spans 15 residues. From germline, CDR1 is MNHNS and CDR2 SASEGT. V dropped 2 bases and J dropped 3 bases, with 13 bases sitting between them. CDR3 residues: CASSEFFGTHYGYTF. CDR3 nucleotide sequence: TGTGCCAGCAGTGAATTCTTTGGGACACACTATGGCTACACCTTC.

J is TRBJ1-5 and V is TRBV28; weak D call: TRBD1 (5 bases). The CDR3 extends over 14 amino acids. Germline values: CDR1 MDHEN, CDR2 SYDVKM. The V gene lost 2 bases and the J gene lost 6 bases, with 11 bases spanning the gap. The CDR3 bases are TGTGCCAGCAGTTTAAACCTAGGGGTTCAGCCCCAGCATTTT. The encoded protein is CASSLNLGVQPQHF.

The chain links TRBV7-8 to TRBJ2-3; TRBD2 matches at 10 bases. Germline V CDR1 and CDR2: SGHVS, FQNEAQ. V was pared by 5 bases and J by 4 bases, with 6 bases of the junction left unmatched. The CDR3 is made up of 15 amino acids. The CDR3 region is CASSAPSGSADTQYF. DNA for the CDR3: TGTGCCAGCAGCGCCCCTAGCGGGAGCGCAGATACGCAGTATTTT.

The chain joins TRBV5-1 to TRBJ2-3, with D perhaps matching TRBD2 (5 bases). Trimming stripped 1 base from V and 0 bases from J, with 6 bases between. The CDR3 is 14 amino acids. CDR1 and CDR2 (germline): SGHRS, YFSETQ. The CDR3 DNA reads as TGCGCCAGCAGCTTGAGCGGAAGCACAGATACGCAGTATTTT. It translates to CASSLSGSTDTQYF.

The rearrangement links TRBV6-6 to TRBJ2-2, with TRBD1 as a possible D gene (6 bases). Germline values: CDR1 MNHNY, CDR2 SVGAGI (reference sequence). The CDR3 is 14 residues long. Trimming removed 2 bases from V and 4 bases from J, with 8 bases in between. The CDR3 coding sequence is TGTGCCAGCAGTTACAGGGGGTTCACCGGGGAGCTGTTTTTT. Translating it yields CASSYRGFTGELFF.

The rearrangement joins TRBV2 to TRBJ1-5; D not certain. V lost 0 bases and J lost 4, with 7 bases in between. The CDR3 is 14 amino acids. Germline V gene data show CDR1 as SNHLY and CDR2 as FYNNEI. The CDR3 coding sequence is TGTGCCAGCAGTGAAGCGAACAGAAATCAGCCCCAGCATTTT. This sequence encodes CASSEANRNQPQHF.

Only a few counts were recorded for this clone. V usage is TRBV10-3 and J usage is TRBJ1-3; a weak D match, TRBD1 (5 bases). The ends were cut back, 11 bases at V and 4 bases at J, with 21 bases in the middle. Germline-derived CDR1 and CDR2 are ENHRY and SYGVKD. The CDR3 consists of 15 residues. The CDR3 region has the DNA TGTGCCTCGGGGCAGGCCGCCTCTGGAGGAAACACCATATATTTT. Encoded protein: CASGQAASGGNTIYF.

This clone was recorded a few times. CDR3 in amino acids: CASSQAGEGVEQYF. In DNA, the CDR3 is TGTGCCAGCAGCCAAGCGGGAGAAGGGGTCGAGCAGTACTTC. V and J are TRBV4-2 and TRBJ2-7; TRBD2 is a possible D gene (6 bases). V was shortened by 1 base and J by 6 bases, with 13 bases between the two germline ends. Germline V CDR1 and CDR2: LGHNA, YNFKEQ. The CDR3 runs to 14 residues.

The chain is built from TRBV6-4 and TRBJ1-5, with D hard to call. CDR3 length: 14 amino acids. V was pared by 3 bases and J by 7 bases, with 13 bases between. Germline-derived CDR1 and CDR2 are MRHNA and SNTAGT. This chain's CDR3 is CASSEGGIGQPQHF. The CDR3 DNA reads TGTGCCAGCAGTGAAGGTGGGATCGGCCAGCCCCAGCATTTT.